This T cell receptor beta chain derives from a study of CD8+ T cells in alopecia areata. This clone has only one observation. Once RNA had been extracted, it was reverse transcribed into cDNA to act as the sequencing template. The data were produced by immunoSEQ multiplex PCR, yet TCRdb's version contains in-frame clones alone and is incomplete. This sample carries about 130,000 clones, roughly 50% of them seen once, and the ten largest clones take roughly a sixth. Germline loops: CDR1 GTSNPN, CDR2 SVGIG (reference sequence). The CDR3 has 13 residues. Trimming shortened V by 1 base and J by 1 base, and 4 bases separated the two germline ends.

This TCR was sampled from a human donor with alopecia areata. Sequenced material: CD8+ T cells sorted from blood, taken at week 0. The gene calls are TRBV30 and TRBJ2-2; D remains unclear. CDR3 residues: CAWSGGNTGELFF. CDR3 DNA: TGTGCCTGGAGTGGAGGGAACACCGGGGAGCTGTTTTTT.